The sequence of this TCR beta chain was determined in a study of T cell changes during pregnancy in multiple sclerosis. Libraries were prepared by immunoSEQ multiplex PCR; TCRdb keeps only in-frame clonotypes and omits some of them. Counted here are around 60,000 clones, more than 80% occurring once; the ten biggest clones make up almost 0.5%. This clone has a handful of counts. CDR3 length: 15 amino acids. V shed 7 bases, J shed 2 bases, and the junction held 8 bases outside the gene matches. Germline V gene data show CDR1 as LNHDA and CDR2 as SQIVND (reference sequence). The sequence came from a female donor in good health, enrolled as a control in a pregnancy study. The source material was CD4+ T cells from peripheral blood mononuclear cells, sampled after pregnancy. V gene TRBV19 combines with J gene TRBJ1-1, with TRBD1 matching over 9 bases. The CDR3 DNA follows: TGTGCCAGTAACCCGGGACAGGGTGTCAACACTGAAGCTTTCTTT. It codes for CASNPGQGVNTEAFF.